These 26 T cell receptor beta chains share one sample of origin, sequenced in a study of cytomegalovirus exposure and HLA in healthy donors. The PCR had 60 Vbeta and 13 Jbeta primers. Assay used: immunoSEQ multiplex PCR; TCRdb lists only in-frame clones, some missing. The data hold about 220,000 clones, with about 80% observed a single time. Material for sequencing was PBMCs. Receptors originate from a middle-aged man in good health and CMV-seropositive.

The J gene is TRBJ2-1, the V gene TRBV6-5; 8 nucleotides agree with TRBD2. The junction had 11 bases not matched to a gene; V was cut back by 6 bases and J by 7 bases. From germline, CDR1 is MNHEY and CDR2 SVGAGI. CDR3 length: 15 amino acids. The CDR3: CASSRLGSGGNEQFF. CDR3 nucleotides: TGTGCCAGCAGCCGCTTGGGGAGCGGGGGAAATGAGCAGTTCTTC.

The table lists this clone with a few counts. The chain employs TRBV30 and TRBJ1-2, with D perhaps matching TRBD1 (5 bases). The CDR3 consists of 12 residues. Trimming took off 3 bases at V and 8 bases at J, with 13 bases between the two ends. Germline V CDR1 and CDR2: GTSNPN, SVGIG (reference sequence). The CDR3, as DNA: TGTGCCTGGAGCCGGGGGGACCTCGGCTACACCTTC. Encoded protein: CAWSRGDLGYTF.

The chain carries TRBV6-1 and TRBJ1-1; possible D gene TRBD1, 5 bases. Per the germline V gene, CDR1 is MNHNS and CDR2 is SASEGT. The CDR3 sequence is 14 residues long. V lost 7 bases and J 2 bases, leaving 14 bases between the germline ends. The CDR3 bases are TGTGCCAGCACCCCCAAGGGGTTTAACACTGAAGCTTTCTTT. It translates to CASTPKGFNTEAFF.

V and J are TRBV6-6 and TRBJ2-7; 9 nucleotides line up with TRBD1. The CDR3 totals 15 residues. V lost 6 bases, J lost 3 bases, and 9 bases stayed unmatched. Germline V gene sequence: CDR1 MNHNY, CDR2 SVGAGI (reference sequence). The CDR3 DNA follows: TGTGCCAGCAGGGAAACAGGGGGCACGGTCTACGAGCAGTACTTC. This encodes CASRETGGTVYEQYF.

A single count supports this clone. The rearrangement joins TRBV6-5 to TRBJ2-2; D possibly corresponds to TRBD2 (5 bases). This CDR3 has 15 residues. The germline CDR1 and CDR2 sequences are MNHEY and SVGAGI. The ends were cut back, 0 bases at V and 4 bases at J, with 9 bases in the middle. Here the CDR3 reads CASSYSSGSTGELFF. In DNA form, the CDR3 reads TGTGCCAGCAGTTACTCGTCGGGAAGCACCGGGGAGCTGTTTTTT.

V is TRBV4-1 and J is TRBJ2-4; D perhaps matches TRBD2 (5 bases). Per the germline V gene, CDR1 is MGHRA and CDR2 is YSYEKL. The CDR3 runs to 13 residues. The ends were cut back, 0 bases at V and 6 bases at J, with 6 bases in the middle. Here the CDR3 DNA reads TGCGCCAGCAGCCAAGAGGGGAGAAACATTCAGTACTTC. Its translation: CASSQEGRNIQYF.

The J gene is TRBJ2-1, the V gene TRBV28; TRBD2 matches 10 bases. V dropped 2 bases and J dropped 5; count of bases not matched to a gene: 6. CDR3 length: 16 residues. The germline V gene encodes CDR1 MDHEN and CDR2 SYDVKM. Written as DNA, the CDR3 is TGTGCCAGCAGTTTACTAGCGGGAGTGGGAAACAATGAGCAGTTCTTC. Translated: CASSLLAGVGNNEQFF. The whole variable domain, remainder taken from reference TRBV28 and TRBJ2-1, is DVKVTQSSRYLVKRTGEKVFLECVQDMDHENMFWYRQDPGLGLRLIYFSYDVKMKEKGDIPEGYSVSREKKERFSLILESASTNQTSMYLCASSLLAGVGNNEQFFGPGTRLTVL.

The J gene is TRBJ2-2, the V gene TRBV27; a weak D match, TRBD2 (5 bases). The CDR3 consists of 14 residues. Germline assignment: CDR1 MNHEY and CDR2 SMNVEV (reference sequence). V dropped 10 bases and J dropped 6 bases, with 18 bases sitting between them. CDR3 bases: TGTGCCACCATGGCGGGTGGGTTCGCCGGGGAGCTGTTTTTT. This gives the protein CATMAGGFAGELFF.

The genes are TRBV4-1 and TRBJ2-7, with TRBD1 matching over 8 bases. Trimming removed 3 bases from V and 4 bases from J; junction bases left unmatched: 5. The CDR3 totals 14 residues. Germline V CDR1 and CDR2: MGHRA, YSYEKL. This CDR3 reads CASSHGQGVYEQYF. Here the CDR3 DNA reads TGCGCCAGCAGCCACGGACAGGGCGTATACGAGCAGTACTTC.

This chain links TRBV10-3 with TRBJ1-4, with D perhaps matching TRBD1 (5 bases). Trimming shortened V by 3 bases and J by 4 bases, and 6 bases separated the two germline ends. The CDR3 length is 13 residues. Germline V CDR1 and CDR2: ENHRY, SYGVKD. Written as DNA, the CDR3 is TGTGCCATCAGTGACAGGGTTAATGAAAAACTGTTTTTT. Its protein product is CAISDRVNEKLFF.

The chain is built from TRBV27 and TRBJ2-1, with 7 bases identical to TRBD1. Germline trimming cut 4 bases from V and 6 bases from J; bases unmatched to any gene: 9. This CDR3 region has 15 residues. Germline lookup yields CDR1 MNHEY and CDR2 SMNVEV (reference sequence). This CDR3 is CASSSSGQVLNEQFF. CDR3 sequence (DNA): TGTGCCAGCAGTTCCTCAGGACAGGTCCTCAATGAGCAGTTCTTC.

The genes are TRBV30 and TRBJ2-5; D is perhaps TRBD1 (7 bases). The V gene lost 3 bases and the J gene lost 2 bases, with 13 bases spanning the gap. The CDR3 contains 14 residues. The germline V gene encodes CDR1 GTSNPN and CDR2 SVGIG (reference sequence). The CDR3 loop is CAWSYGGQQETQYF. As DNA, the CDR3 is TGTGCCTGGAGCTACGGGGGACAGCAAGAGACCCAGTACTTC. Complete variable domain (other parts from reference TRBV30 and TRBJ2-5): SQTIHQWPATLVQPVGSPLSLECTVEGTSNPNLYWYRQAAGRGLQLLFYSVGIGQISSEVPQNLSASRPQDRQFILSSKKLLLSDSGFYLCAWSYGGQQETQYFGPGTRLLVL.

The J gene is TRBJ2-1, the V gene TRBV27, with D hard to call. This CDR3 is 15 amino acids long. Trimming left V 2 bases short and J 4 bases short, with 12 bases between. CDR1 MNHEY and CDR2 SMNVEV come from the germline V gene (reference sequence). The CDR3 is CASSLSSDPYNEQFF. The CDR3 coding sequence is TGTGCCAGCAGTTTAAGCTCCGATCCTTACAATGAGCAGTTCTTC.

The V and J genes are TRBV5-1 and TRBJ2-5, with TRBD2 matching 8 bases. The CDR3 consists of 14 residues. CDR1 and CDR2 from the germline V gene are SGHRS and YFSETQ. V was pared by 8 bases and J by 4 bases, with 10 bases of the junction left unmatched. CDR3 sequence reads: CASMETSGRETQYF. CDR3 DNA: TGCGCCAGTATGGAAACGAGCGGGAGAGAGACCCAGTACTTC.

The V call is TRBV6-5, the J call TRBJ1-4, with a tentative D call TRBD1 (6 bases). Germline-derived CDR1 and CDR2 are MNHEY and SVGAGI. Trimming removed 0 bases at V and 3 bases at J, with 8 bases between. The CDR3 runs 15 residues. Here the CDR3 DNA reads TGTGCCAGCAGTTACTCAGGGGGTGCTAATGAAAAACTGTTTTTT. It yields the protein CASSYSGGANEKLFF.

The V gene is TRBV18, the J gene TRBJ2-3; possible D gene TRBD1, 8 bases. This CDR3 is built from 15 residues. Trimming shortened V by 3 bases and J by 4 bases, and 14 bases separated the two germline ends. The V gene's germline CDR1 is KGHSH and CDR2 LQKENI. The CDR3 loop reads CASSPGQGGADTQYF. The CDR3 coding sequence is TGTGCCAGCTCACCCGGACAGGGAGGGGCAGATACGCAGTATTTT.

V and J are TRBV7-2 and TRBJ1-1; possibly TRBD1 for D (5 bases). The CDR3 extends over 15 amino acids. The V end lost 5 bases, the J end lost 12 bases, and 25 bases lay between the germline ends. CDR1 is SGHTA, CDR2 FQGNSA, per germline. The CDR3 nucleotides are TGTGCCAGCAGCCTAGGGAAAGGGGCGCTTTTAGAATCTTTCTTT. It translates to CASSLGKGALLESFF.

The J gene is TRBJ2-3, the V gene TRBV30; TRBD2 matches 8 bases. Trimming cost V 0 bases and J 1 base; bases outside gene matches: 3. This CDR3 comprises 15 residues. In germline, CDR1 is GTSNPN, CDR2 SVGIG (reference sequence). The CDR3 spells CAWSVTSGRTDTQYF. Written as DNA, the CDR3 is TGTGCCTGGAGTGTAACTAGCGGACGCACAGATACGCAGTATTTT.

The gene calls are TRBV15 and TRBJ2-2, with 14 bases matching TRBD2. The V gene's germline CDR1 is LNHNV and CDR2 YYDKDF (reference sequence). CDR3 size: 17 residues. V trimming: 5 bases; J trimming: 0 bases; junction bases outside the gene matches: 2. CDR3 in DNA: TGTGCCACCAGCCGGGGACTAGCGGGGGCGAACACCGGGGAGCTGTTTTTT. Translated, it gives CATSRGLAGANTGELFF. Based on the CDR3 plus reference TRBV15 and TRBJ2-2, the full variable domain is DAMVIQNPRYQVTQFGKPVTLSCSQTLNHNVMYWYQQKSSQAPKLLFHYYDKDFNNEADTPDNFQSRRPNTSFCFLDIRSPGLGDTAMYLCATSRGLAGANTGELFFGEGSRLTVL.

The CDR3 sequence: CASRTGVSTDTQYF. The CDR3 nucleotides are TGTGCCAGCAGGACAGGGGTGAGCACAGATACGCAGTATTTT. The chain couples TRBV2 to TRBJ2-3; 8 bases line up with TRBD1. Per the germline V gene, CDR1 is SNHLY and CDR2 is FYNNEI. The CDR3 has 14 amino acids. Trimming at V came to 6 bases and at J to 0 bases, leaving 2 bases not matched to a gene. Based on the CDR3 plus reference TRBV2 and TRBJ2-3, the full variable domain is EPEVTQTPSHQVTQMGQEVILRCVPISNHLYFYWYRQILGQKVEFLVSFYNNEISEKSEIFDDQFSVERPDGSNFTLKIRSTKLEDSAMYFCASRTGVSTDTQYFGPGTRLTVL.

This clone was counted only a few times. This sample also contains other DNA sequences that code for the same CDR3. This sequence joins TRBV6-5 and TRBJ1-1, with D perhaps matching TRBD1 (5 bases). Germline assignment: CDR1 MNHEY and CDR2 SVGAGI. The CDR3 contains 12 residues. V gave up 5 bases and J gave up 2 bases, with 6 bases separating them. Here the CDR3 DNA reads TGTGCCAGCAGTAGGGGAAACACTGAAGCTTTCTTT. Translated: CASSRGNTEAFF.

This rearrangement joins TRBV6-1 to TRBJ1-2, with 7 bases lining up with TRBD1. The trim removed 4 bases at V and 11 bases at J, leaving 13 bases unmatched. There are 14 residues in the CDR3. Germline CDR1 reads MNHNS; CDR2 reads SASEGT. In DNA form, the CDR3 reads TGTGCCAGCAGTGCCGCCGGGACAGAGCTGAGGTACACCTTC. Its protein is CASSAAGTELRYTF.

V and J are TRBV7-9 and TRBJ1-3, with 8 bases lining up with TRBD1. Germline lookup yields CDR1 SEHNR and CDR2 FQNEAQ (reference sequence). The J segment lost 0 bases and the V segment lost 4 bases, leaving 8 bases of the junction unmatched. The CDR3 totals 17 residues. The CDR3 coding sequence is TGTGCCAGCAGCTCGCAGGGGACAGGCCTCTCTGGAAACACCATATATTTT. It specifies CASSSQGTGLSGNTIYF.

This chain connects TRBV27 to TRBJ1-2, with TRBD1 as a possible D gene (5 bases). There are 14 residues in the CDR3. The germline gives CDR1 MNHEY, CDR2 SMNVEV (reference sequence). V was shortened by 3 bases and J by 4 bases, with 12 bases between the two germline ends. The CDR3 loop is CASSLRTPTYGYTF. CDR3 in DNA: TGTGCCAGCAGTTTGAGGACACCTACCTATGGCTACACCTTC.

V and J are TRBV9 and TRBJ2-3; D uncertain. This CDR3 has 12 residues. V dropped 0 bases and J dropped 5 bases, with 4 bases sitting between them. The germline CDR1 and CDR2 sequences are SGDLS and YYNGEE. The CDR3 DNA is TGTGCCAGCAGCGTAGCAGAAGATACGCAGTATTTT. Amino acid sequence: CASSVAEDTQYF.

CDR3 sequence: CASGLVAAGRNEQFF. As DNA, the CDR3 is TGTGCTAGTGGTTTGGTAGCAGCGGGGCGCAATGAGCAGTTCTTC. The V and J genes are TRBV12-5 and TRBJ2-1; 7 nucleotides line up with TRBD2. V was pared by 0 bases and J by 6 bases, with 5 bases of the junction left unmatched. The CDR3 extends over 15 amino acids. CDR1 and CDR2 (germline): LGHNT, FRNRAP.